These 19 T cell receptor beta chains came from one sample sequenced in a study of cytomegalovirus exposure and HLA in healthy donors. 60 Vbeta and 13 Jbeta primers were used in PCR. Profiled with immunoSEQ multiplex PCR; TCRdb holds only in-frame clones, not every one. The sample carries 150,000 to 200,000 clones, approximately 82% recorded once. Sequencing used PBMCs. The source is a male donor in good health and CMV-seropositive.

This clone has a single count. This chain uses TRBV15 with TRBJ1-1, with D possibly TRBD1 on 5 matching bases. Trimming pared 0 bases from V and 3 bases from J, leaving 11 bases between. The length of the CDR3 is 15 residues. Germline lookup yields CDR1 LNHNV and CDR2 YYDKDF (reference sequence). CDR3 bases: TGTGCCACCAGCAGAGAGGCCGCAGGGCACACTGAAGCTTTCTTT. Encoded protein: CATSREAAGHTEAFF.

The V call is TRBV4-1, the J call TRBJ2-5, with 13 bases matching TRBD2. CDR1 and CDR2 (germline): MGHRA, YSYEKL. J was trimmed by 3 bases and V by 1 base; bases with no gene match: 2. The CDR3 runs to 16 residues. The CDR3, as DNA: TGCGCCAGCAGCCAAGCCGGACTAGCGGGGGAAGAGACCCAGTACTTC. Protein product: CASSQAGLAGEETQYF.

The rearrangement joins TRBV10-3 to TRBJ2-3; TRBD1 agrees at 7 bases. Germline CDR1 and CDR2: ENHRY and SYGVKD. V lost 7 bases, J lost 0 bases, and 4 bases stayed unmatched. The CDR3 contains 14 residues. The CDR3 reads CAINGDSSTDTQYF. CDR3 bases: TGTGCCATCAACGGGGACAGTAGCACAGATACGCAGTATTTT.

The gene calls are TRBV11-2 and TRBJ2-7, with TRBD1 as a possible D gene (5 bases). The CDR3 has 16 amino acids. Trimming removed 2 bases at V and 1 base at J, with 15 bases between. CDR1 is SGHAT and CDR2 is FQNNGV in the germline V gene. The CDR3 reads CASSLSGQVSSYEQYF. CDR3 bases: TGTGCCAGCAGCTTATCAGGGCAGGTCTCTTCCTACGAGCAGTACTTC.

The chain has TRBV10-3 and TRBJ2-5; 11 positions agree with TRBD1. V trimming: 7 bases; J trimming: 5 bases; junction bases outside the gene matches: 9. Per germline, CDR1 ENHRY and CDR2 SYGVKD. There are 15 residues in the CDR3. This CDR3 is CAIKRPGQGAETQYF. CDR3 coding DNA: TGTGCCATCAAGAGACCAGGACAGGGGGCCGAGACCCAGTACTTC.

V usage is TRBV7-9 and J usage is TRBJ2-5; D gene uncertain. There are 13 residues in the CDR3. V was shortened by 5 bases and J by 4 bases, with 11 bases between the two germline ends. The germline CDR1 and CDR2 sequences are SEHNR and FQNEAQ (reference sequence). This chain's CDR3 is CASSPPFLETQYF. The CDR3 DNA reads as TGTGCCAGCAGCCCTCCCTTCCTAGAGACCCAGTACTTC.

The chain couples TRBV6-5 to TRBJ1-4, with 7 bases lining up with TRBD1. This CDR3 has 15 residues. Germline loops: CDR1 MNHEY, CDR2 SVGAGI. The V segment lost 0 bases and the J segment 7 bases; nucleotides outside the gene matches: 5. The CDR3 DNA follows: TGTGCCAGCAGTTACTCAGGGGGCGGATTTGAAAAACTGTTTTTT. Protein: CASSYSGGGFEKLFF.

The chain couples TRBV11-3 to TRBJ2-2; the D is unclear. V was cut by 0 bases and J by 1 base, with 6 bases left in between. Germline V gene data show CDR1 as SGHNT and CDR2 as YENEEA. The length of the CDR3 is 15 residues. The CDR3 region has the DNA TGTGCCAGCAGCTTAGATAATCTGAACACCGGGGAGCTGTTTTTT. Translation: CASSLDNLNTGELFF.

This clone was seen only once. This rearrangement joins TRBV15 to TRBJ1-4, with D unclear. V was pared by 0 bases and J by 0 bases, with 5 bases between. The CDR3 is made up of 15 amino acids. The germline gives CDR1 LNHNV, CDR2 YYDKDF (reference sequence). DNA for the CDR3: TGTGCCACCAGCAGAGACACTTCAACTAATGAAAAACTGTTTTTT. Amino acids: CATSRDTSTNEKLFF.

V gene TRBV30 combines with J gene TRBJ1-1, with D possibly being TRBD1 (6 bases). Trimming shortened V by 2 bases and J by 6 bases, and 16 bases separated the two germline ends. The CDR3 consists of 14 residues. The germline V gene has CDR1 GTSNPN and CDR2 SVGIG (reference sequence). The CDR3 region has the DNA TGTGCCTGGAGTTCTCTCTTCAAGGGGGCTGAAGCTTTCTTT. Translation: CAWSSLFKGAEAFF.

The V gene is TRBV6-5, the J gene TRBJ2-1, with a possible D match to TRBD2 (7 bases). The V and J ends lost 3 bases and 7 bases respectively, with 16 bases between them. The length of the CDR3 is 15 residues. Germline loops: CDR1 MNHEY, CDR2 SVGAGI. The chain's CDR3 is CASSYSARGGNEQFF. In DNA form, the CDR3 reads TGTGCCAGCAGTTATTCGGCGAGGGGGGGGAATGAGCAGTTCTTC.

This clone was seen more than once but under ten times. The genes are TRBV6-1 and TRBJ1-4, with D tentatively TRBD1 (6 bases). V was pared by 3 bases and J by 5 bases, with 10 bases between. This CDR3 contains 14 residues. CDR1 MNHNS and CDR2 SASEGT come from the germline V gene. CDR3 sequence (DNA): TGTGCCAGCAGTGATCGGCAGGGGAATGAAAAACTGTTTTTT. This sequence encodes CASSDRQGNEKLFF.

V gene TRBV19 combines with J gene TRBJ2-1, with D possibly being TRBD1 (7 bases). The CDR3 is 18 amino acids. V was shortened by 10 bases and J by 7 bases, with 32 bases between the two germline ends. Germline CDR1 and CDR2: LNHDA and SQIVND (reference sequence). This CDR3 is CATSTFLPGVRGRNEQFF. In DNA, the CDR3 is TGTGCCACTTCAACCTTTCTCCCGGGAGTGAGGGGGCGTAATGAGCAGTTCTTC.

This CDR3 is CASSPLKGHEKLFF. In DNA form, the CDR3 reads TGTGCCAGCTCACCATTGAAGGGGCATGAAAAACTGTTTTTT. The chain has TRBV18 and TRBJ1-4, with D possibly being TRBD1 (5 bases). From germline, CDR1 is KGHSH and CDR2 LQKENI. CDR3 length equals 14 residues. The V and J ends lost 2 bases and 6 bases respectively, with 10 bases between them.

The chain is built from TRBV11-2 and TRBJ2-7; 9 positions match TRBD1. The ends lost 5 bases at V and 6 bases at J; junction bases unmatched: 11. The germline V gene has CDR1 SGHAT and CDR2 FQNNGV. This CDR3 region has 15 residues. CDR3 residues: CASSRSPGQGIEQYF. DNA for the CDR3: TGTGCCAGCAGCCGCAGCCCGGGACAGGGTATCGAGCAGTACTTC.

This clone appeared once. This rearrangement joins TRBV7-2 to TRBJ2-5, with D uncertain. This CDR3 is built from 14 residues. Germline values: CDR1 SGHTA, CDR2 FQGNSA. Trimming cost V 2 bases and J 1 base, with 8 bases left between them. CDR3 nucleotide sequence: TGTGCCAGCAGCTTAATAGTCCTCCAAGAGACCCAGTACTTC. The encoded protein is CASSLIVLQETQYF. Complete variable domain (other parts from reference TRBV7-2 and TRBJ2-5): GAGVSQSPSNKVTEKGKDVELRCDPISGHTALYWYRQSLGQGLEFLIYFQGNSAPDKSGLPSDRFSAERTGGSVSTLTIQRTQQEDSAVYLCASSLIVLQETQYFGPGTRLLVL.

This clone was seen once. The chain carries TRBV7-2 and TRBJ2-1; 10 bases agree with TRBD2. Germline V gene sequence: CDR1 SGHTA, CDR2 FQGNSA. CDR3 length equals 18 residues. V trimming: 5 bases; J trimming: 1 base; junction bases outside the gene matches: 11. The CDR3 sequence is CASSAQAGTSASYNEQFF. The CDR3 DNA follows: TGTGCCAGCAGCGCCCAAGCCGGGACTAGCGCATCCTACAATGAGCAGTTCTTC.

The CDR3 reads CAVHFGGNTGELFF. The CDR3 DNA reads TGTGCCGTCCACTTTGGCGGGAACACCGGGGAGCTGTTTTTT. The V and J genes are TRBV10-3 and TRBJ2-2; D unresolved. The CDR3 extends over 14 amino acids. Per the germline V gene, CDR1 is ENHRY and CDR2 is SYGVKD. Between the trimmed V and J ends, which lost 11 bases and 1 base, there was a span of 14 bases.

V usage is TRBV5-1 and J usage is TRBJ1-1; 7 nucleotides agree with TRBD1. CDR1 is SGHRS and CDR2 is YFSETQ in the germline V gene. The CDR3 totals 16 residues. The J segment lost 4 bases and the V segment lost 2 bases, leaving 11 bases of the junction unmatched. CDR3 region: CASSFGQALSGTEAFF. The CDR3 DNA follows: TGCGCCAGCAGCTTTGGACAGGCCCTCAGTGGCACTGAAGCTTTCTTT.